Listed below are T cell receptor beta chains from one sample, sequenced in a study of blood T cell repertoires in COVID-19. TCRdb's copy holds only in-frame clones and misses some; the assay was immunoSEQ multiplex PCR. The sample has approximately 150,000 clones, around 89% seen once; the top ten hold about 28%. The source material was peripheral blood. The receptors stem from a human donor in a cohort sampled during active COVID-19. The CDR3 runs from the conserved cysteine through the conserved F or W.

v_call cdr3_aa
TRBV7-2 CASSHPERGAYEQYF
TRBV5-5 CASSWGQGVMKPQHF
TRBV9 CASSVRTSGGTDTQYF
TRBV20-1 CSASSPGTGVNEQFF
TRBV27 CASRILGGGDYEQYF
TRBV18 CASSPATGGQPQHF
TRBV9 CASSPPDRGTDQPQHF
TRBV27 CATQRGVGRIQETQYF
TRBV4-2 CASSQGGQSTNEKLFF
TRBV28 CASSFRDRGLSNQPQHF
TRBV7-9 CASSSWDSYEQYF
TRBV7-9 CASSLGYGVGTEAFF
TRBV7-8 CASSPRLVPSYEQYF
TRBV15 CATSRAPIGEGNQPQHF
TRBV18 CASSQGQNTEAFF
TRBV6-5 CASQQNSNQPQHF
TRBV2 CASSIITGVGEQYF
TRBV18 CASSLGQMNTEAFF
TRBV5-1 CASRGLAGATSYNEQFF
TRBV7-9 CASSSRGGTEAFF
TRBV19 CASSIRGQVNQPQHF
TRBV25-1 CASSEWKGLDNEQFF
TRBV11-2 CASSLGTGGTDTQYF
TRBV27 CASSLYRNYGYTF
TRBV4-2 CASSQLGLASSYEQYF
TRBV11-1 CASSFGPRETQYF
TRBV7-9 CASSLDRGAFF
TRBV28 CASSNPTSLHF
TRBV19 CASSIRGSDTQYF
TRBV3-1/TRBV3-2 CAPGGCTDTQYF
TRBV12-3/TRBV12-4 CASSLWLYEQYF
TRBV5-1 CASSLGTTNSPLHF
TRBV6-5 CASSYLTRSTGELFF
TRBV25-1 CASSEQGGRYGYGYTF
TRBV11-3 CASSLASGANTGELFF
TRBV19 CASTPSMGGVYGYTF
TRBV4-2 CASSQKTSGGAVDTQYF
TRBV10-3 CAISDTQGAYGYTF
TRBV4-1 CASSQEIGDRGEQYF
TRBV28 CATHWGGSYEQYF
TRBV11-3 CASSLFGNTGELFF
TRBV21-1 CASSKALGRRINQPQHF
TRBV25-1 CASSLWAGHGYTF
TRBV7-9 CASSTQGFVGNTIYF
TRBV5-4 CASSLDGNYGYTF
TRBV11-2 CASSLAKETQYF
TRBV9 CASSVGLAGAQETQYF
TRBV2 CASNFDRVADGYTF
TRBV4-2 CASSRPGLASGELFF
TRBV6-5 CASSPAGADNQPQHF
TRBV6-5 CASSYGGGVVATEAFF
TRBV30 CAWNGQGLQETQYF
TRBV30 CAWSPLGRGEQYF
TRBV27 CASSFAGGRSSWTLHF
TRBV11-2 CASSRRRGVNEKLFF
TRBV6-5 CASSPSSSQPQHF
TRBV5-6 CASSFYVRGNTEAFF
TRBV9 CASSPPIGGTSGGRMETQYF